A single sample gave rise to the 9 T cell receptor beta chains below, sequenced in a study of cytomegalovirus exposure and HLA in healthy donors. 60 Vbeta and 13 Jbeta primers were used in PCR. Produced via immunoSEQ multiplex PCR; TCRdb's table is partial and in-frame only. The top ten hold about 3% of the sample, which has around 190,000 clones, about four fifths seen once. The sequencing sample was made of PBMCs. The origin of the receptors is a man in his forties or fifties in good health and CMV-seropositive.

The V gene is TRBV28, the J gene TRBJ2-1; D is possibly TRBD1 (6 bases). V lost 8 bases and J lost 6, with 20 bases in between. Germline V gene data show CDR1 as MDHEN and CDR2 as SYDVKM. The CDR3 is 15 residues long. The CDR3 DNA follows: TGTGCCAGCGGGGGCGGTGGCGGAGGCCTCAATGAGCAGTTCTTC. It encodes CASGGGGGGLNEQFF.

The gene calls are TRBV9 and TRBJ1-1, with D perhaps TRBD1 (6 bases). CDR3 length: 15 residues. Germline CDR1 SGDLS, CDR2 YYNGEE. V was trimmed by 1 base and J by 4 bases, leaving 14 bases between them. In DNA form, the CDR3 reads TGTGCCAGCAGCGTAAGGGGGGGGAAGGGCACTGAAGCTTTCTTT. Its protein is CASSVRGGKGTEAFF.

The chain joins TRBV6-5 to TRBJ1-2; the D gene is possibly TRBD1 (5 bases). This CDR3 region has 14 residues. The V gene's germline CDR1 is MNHEY and CDR2 SVGAGI. The germline V and J ends were trimmed by 0 bases and 6 bases, with 11 bases remaining between them. CDR3 DNA: TGTGCCAGCAGTTACTCGATTTCGGGGGATGGCTACACCTTC. Translated, it gives CASSYSISGDGYTF.

The chain carries TRBV28 and TRBJ2-2, with TRBD1 identical over 10 bases. Germline CDR1 is MDHEN and CDR2 is SYDVKM. Losses at the gene ends were 0 bases for V and 11 bases for J; bases not matched to a gene: 12. There are 17 residues in the CDR3. CDR3 in DNA: TGTGCCAGCAGTTTATGGGGACAGGGGACACCGGAGGGTGAGCTGTTTTTT. Protein product: CASSLWGQGTPEGELFF.

This clone has a handful of counts. The chain uses TRBV2 and TRBJ1-5; no clear D. V was shortened by 8 bases and J by 4 bases, with 15 bases between the two germline ends. CDR3 length: 14 residues. Germline V CDR1 and CDR2: SNHLY, FYNNEI. The CDR3, as DNA: TGTGCCAGCCAGGCATCCACTGGTAATCAGCCCCAGCATTTT. As protein: CASQASTGNQPQHF. The complete variable domain, with remaining parts taken from reference TRBV2 and TRBJ1-5, reads EPEVTQTPSHQVTQMGQEVILRCVPISNHLYFYWYRQILGQKVEFLVSFYNNEISEKSEIFDDQFSVERPDGSNFTLKIRSTKLEDSAMYFCASQASTGNQPQHFGDGTRLSIL.

This chain links TRBV29-1 with TRBJ2-5, with 13 bases aligning to TRBD2. The CDR3 is made up of 16 amino acids. Unmatched junction bases numbered 12, after V lost 6 bases and J lost 5 bases. Per germline, CDR1 SQVTM and CDR2 ANQGSEA. The CDR3 DNA reads as TGCAGCGTGGGACTAGCGGGGAGGGGGTATCTGGAGACCCAGTACTTC. It translates to CSVGLAGRGYLETQYF.

The V and J genes are TRBV2 and TRBJ2-3, with 11 bases identical to TRBD2. This CDR3 comprises 14 residues. Trimming removed 6 bases from V and 3 bases from J; junction bases left unmatched: 2. CDR1 is SNHLY, CDR2 FYNNEI, per germline. The CDR3 coding sequence is TGTGCCAGCAGGGGACTAGCGGAAACAGATACGCAGTATTTT. Translated, it gives CASRGLAETDTQYF.

The V call is TRBV4-1, the J call TRBJ2-1; 7 bases align to TRBD2. The CDR3 extends over 18 amino acids. The junction had 10 bases not matched to a gene; V was cut back by 2 bases and J by 0 bases. Germline values: CDR1 MGHRA, CDR2 YSYEKL. The CDR3 here is CASSQLSGSLSSYNEQFF. In nucleotides, the CDR3 is TGCGCCAGCAGCCAACTTAGCGGGTCCCTGAGCTCCTACAATGAGCAGTTCTTC.

The chain joins TRBV5-1 to TRBJ2-1, with 14 bases matching TRBD2. Germline V gives CDR1 SGHRS, CDR2 YFSETQ. This CDR3 has 17 residues. Losses at the gene ends were 3 bases for V and 7 bases for J; bases not matched to a gene: 9. The CDR3 DNA sequence: TGCGCCAGCAGCTCGTCGACTAGCGGGGGGGCCTTGAATGAGCAGTTCTTC. It specifies CASSSSTSGGALNEQFF.